This section outlines one T cell receptor beta chain sequence together with its context. The antigen it binds to is not known. Base qualities are missing; no much larger clone stands one base away. Donors were a few dozen systemically healthy Caucasian individuals from Russia aged roughly 6 to 90 years. About 10 milliliters of peripheral blood were collected from each donor into EDTA-treated Vacutainer tubes. Ficoll-Paque density-gradient centrifugation was used to isolate PBMCs, with at least 7 million obtained per sample. Total RNA, at least 6 micrograms per sample, was extracted from PBMCs with Trizol reagent. Naive CD45RAhigh/CD27high T cell percentages were measured by flow cytometry on a PBMC aliquot from every donor. Sequences LGHNA (CDR1) and YSLEER (CDR2) are obtained from the germline V gene. The junction shows trimming of 0 bases on V and 3 bases on J, plus 9 bases between the germline ends. The CDR3 sequence holds 15 residues, the cysteine and phenylalanine included. Only CDR3 DNA is held: 45 bases, read in frame from base 1.

The source of the sample is a study of blood T cells in healthy people across ages (dated by TCRdb to between 2014 and 2017). Notes on the research overall: Template switching captured roughly one uniquely barcoded TCR beta cDNA molecule per two T cells in model experiments. For two donors (one aged 18 to 30 and one aged 80 or older), the study analyzed two additional independent replicas of 1 million unique cDNA reads from the same blood draw. The donors were split into four age groups: young (average about 15 years), middle-aged (more than 35), aged (roughly 65) and long-lived (under 90). To avoid experimental bias, donors of different ages were distributed randomly across sequencing lanes. Age-related changes in TCR beta repertoire diversity were measured in the study by deep sequencing normalized with unique cDNA molecular identifiers. Results the study describes overall, beyond this receptor: The CMV infection status of donors was not known, potentially confounding age-related changes in expanded clonotypes. Compared with the aged group, more naive CD4+ T cells, fewer expanded clones and increased TCR diversity were shown by the long-lived group, suggesting age selection. Observed TCR beta diversity per million T cells fell roughly linearly with age, and a significant reduction was already apparent by age around 44. Estimates of total diversity based on one million sequenced T cells were considered lower bounds and underestimates. Observed TCR beta diversity correlated strongly with the percentage of naive T cells measured by flow cytometry. Conclusive comparison of naive and antigen-experienced compartments was prevented by the profiling of bulk unsorted PBMCs.

Library prep was done by 5' RACE. The listed sequencing device is Illumina HiSeq 2500. A second about 6 to 11 cycle PCR used a sample-barcoded 5' primer and a J-beta primer mix. Each TCR beta cDNA molecule received a unique molecular identifier from a template-switch 5' adaptor carrying 12 random nucleotides. Each sample yielded at least 3 million CDR3-containing paired-end reads. First-strand cDNA was synthesized from all RNA with the Mint cDNA synthesis kit, primed by a TRBC-specific oligonucleotide. Following uracil-DNA glycosylase treatment, a first 18-cycle PCR with universal primers M1SS and BC2_uni_R was performed on all cDNA. The original methods were these. For normalization, 1 million high-quality reads were randomly selected from each sample, with every read carrying a distinct molecular identifier. Reads with shared molecular identifiers were discarded instead of being binned into consensus sequences. MiTCR, with a Q25 quality threshold and the strictest error-elimination algorithm, was used for CDR3 identification, clonotype clustering and error correction. A nonparametric unseen species model with Euler transformation was used to estimate lower-bound total TCR beta diversity. TCRdb cleaned the public reads at Q25 with fastp, built clones with MiXCR and kept in-frame beta chains. Rows with one shared CDR3 protein collapse into an entry with the most common genes and DNA. TCRdb, not the authors, supplied the V and J calls. The sample table holds about 670,000 distinct CDR3 sequences, of which more than 45% were seen once. Together, the top ten hold 13% of the sample.

The sequence derives from an elderly woman in good health. Input material: blood. The chain is encoded by TRBV4-3 joined to TRBJ2-1; the D region possibly corresponds to TRBD1 (6 bases align). In nucleotide form, the sequence is TGCGCCAGCAGCCAAGAGGCCAGGGGCTACAATGAGCAGTTCTTC. This encodes CASSQEARGYNEQFF.